The 9 T cell receptor beta chains listed next were all sequenced from one sample in a study of OX40 agonist ivuxolimab in advanced cancers. This table comes from immunoSEQ multiplex PCR, and its TCRdb copy is limited to in-frame clones, with some not included. Seen here are roughly 80,000 clones, 65% to 90% observed once, and the top ten hold approximately 0.6%. The sequenced sample was CD4+ or CD8+ T cells sorted from blood, obtained in a trial of the OX40 agonist ivuxolimab. The receptors shown here come from an adult with an advanced solid tumor such as melanoma, head and neck, liver or kidney cancer.

The chain is built from TRBV7-7 and TRBJ2-5, with 8 bases aligning to TRBD2. The J segment lost 1 base and the V segment lost 8 bases, leaving 9 bases of the junction unmatched. The CDR3 has 15 amino acids. Germline-derived CDR1 and CDR2 are SSHAT and FNYEAQ (reference sequence). This CDR3 reads CASAGGNQFQETQYF. The CDR3 region has the DNA TGTGCCAGCGCGGGGGGCAACCAGTTCCAAGAGACCCAGTACTTC.

This chain joins TRBV2 and TRBJ1-2; D remains ambiguous. Germline assignment: CDR1 SNHLY and CDR2 FYNNEI. V lost 2 bases and J 6 bases, leaving 7 bases between the germline ends. This CDR3 region has 12 residues. The CDR3 protein is CASSEKEDGYTF. CDR3 DNA sequence: TGTGCCAGCAGTGAAAAAGAAGATGGCTACACCTTC.

This chain connects TRBV4-2 to TRBJ1-1; no reliable D call. The germline gives CDR1 LGHNA, CDR2 YNFKEQ. The CDR3 runs 14 residues. V gave up 1 base and J gave up 4 bases, with 10 bases separating them. The DNA of the CDR3 is TGTGCCAGCAGCCAAGGCGGCCTGACCACTGAAGCTTTCTTT. Its translation: CASSQGGLTTEAFF.

This sequence joins TRBV7-2 and TRBJ2-2; D call uncertain. V lost 2 bases to trimming and J lost 3 bases, with 4 bases between them. The CDR3 sequence is 13 residues long. Germline assignment: CDR1 SGHTA and CDR2 FQGNSA. CDR3 DNA sequence: TGTGCCAGCAGCTTAAAGGACACCGGGGAGCTGTTTTTT. Translation: CASSLKDTGELFF.

This clone occurred once. The V and J genes are TRBV19 and TRBJ2-5; the match to TRBD2 covers 7 bases. Trimming cost V 3 bases and J 5 bases; bases outside gene matches: 3. The germline V gene encodes CDR1 LNHDA and CDR2 SQIVND (reference sequence). The CDR3 runs to 13 residues. The CDR3 DNA sequence: TGTGCCAGTAGTATTAGTAGCGGGGAGACCCAGTACTTC. Translation gives CASSISSGETQYF. The full variable domain, completed using reference TRBV19 and TRBJ2-5, is DGGITQSPKYLFRKEGQNVTLSCEQNLNHDAMYWYRQDPGQGLRLIYYSQIVNDFQKGDIAEGYSVSREKKESFPLTVTSAQKNPTAFYLCASSISSGETQYFGPGTRLLVL.

The V and J genes are TRBV7-2 and TRBJ1-3, with D hard to call. The CDR3 has 13 amino acids. The germline V gene has CDR1 SGHTA and CDR2 FQGNSA. Between the trimmed V and J ends, which lost 5 bases and 3 bases, there was a span of 8 bases. CDR3 DNA: TGTGCCAGCAGCGGGGTCTTTGGAAACACCATATATTTT. Translation gives CASSGVFGNTIYF. Full variable domain (remainder filled in from reference TRBV7-2 and TRBJ1-3): GAGVSQSPSNKVTEKGKDVELRCDPISGHTALYWYRQSLGQGLEFLIYFQGNSAPDKSGLPSDRFSAERTGGSVSTLTIQRTQQEDSAVYLCASSGVFGNTIYFGEGSWLTVV.

This chain joins TRBV7-8 and TRBJ2-3, with 15 bases identical to TRBD2. Germline V CDR1 and CDR2: SGHVS, FQNEAQ. V lost 2 bases and J lost 5; bases outside the gene matches: 2. The length of the CDR3 is 16 residues. The CDR3: CASSLWTSGGEDTQYF. The CDR3, as DNA: TGTGCCAGCAGCTTATGGACTAGCGGGGGGGAAGATACGCAGTATTTT. Based on the CDR3 plus reference TRBV7-8 and TRBJ2-3, the full variable domain is GAGVSQSPRYKVAKRGQDVALRCDPISGHVSLFWYQQALGQGPEFLTYFQNEAQLDKSGLPSDRFFAERPEGSVSTLKIQRTQQEDSAVYLCASSLWTSGGEDTQYFGPGTRLTVL.

The chain recombines TRBV7-2 with TRBJ2-7; 9 nucleotides agree with TRBD1. The CDR3 loop spans 15 amino acids. Germline V gene lookup returns CDR1 SGHTA and CDR2 FQGNSA. V lost 5 bases, J lost 4 bases, and 9 bases stayed unmatched. The CDR3 loop reads CASSPDRGAGYEQYF. CDR3 DNA: TGTGCCAGCAGCCCAGACAGGGGGGCGGGTTACGAGCAGTACTTC.

This clone was seen more than once but under ten times. The V call is TRBV9, the J call TRBJ2-7; the D is unclear. Between the trimmed V and J ends, which lost 0 bases and 3 bases, there was a span of 7 bases. The germline CDR1 and CDR2 sequences are SGDLS and YYNGEE. This CDR3 contains 13 residues. CDR3 amino acids: CASSVDGSYEQYF. CDR3 nucleotide sequence: TGTGCCAGCAGCGTAGATGGCAGCTACGAGCAGTACTTC.